Following are 32 T cell receptor beta chains from one sample sequenced in a study of T cell responses to AZD1222 COVID-19 vaccine. Clones were sequenced by immunoSEQ multiplex PCR, and TCRdb holds only the in-frame ones, with some missing. This repertoire shows roughly 150,000 clones, 85% to 95% found once; its top ten account for 5.1%. The sequenced sample was peripheral blood, obtained on day 0 of AZD1222 vaccination. These receptors originate from an adult in good health.

This clone was recorded a few times. The genes are TRBV3-1 (or the pseudogene TRBV3-2) and TRBJ2-7; no definite D call. The ends were cut back, 0 bases at V and 5 bases at J, with 14 bases in the middle. The CDR3 covers 15 residues. The germline gives CDR1 LGHDT, CDR2 YNNKEL (reference sequence). This CDR3 is CASSQDWAHRNEQYF. CDR3 coding DNA: TGTGCCAGCAGCCAAGATTGGGCGCATCGCAACGAGCAGTACTTC.

This clone has only one observation. The chain joins TRBV18 to TRBJ1-1; D may be TRBD1 (5 bases). This CDR3 is built from 14 residues. The V gene lost 1 base and the J gene lost 0 bases, with 6 bases spanning the gap. Germline V gene sequence: CDR1 KGHSH, CDR2 LQKENI. In nucleotides, the CDR3 is TGTGCCAGCTCACCACAGACAGTGAACACTGAAGCTTTCTTT. Its translation is CASSPQTVNTEAFF.

The chain employs TRBV7-9 and TRBJ2-7; D not certain. Germline CDR1 is SEHNR and CDR2 is FQNEAQ (reference sequence). With 2 bases removed from V and 3 bases from J, the gap between germline ends came to 5 bases. There are 12 residues in the CDR3. In DNA form, the CDR3 reads TGTGCCAGCAGCTTAAAGGGCTACGAGCAGTACTTC. It is translated as CASSLKGYEQYF.

This clone is a singleton in its sample. V is TRBV27 and J is TRBJ2-2, with 10 positions matching TRBD1. J gave up 7 bases and V 6 bases, and 5 bases lay outside the gene matches. There are 14 residues in the CDR3. Germline values: CDR1 MNHEY, CDR2 SMNVEV (reference sequence). CDR3 DNA sequence: TGTGCCAGCAGGCGACAGGGGGCCGACGGGGAGCTGTTTTTT. Residues: CASRRQGADGELFF.

The chain is built from TRBV10-3 and TRBJ1-2; TRBD1 matches 9 bases. CDR1 is ENHRY, CDR2 SYGVKD, per germline. V was pared by 6 bases and J by 4 bases, with 6 bases of the junction left unmatched. CDR3 length equals 14 residues. CDR3 region: CAISTGGFGYGYTF. The CDR3 coding sequence is TGTGCCATCAGCACAGGGGGCTTCGGCTATGGCTACACCTTC.

The J gene is TRBJ2-2, the V gene TRBV6-2 or TRBV6-3; D remains unclear. V lost 7 bases, J lost 0 bases, and 12 bases lay in between. The CDR3 totals 15 residues. CDR1 is MNHEY, CDR2 SVGEGT, per germline. CDR3 nucleotide sequence: TGTGCCAGCAACCCCCCTTACGCGAACACCGGGGAGCTGTTTTTT. Amino acid sequence: CASNPPYANTGELFF.

The V gene is TRBV5-1, the J gene TRBJ1-3, with D possibly TRBD1 on 6 matching bases. The V gene lost 1 base and the J gene lost 2 bases, with 16 bases spanning the gap. Germline V lookup: CDR1 SGHRS, CDR2 YFSETQ. There are 17 residues in the CDR3. This chain's CDR3 is CASSLFQGQEPGNTIYF. CDR3 DNA: TGCGCCAGCAGCTTGTTCCAGGGGCAAGAGCCTGGAAACACCATATATTTT.

The chain joins TRBV7-2 to TRBJ2-7; D is unclear. Germline V CDR1 and CDR2: SGHTA, FQGNSA. The CDR3 runs 13 residues. V gave up 3 bases and J gave up 3 bases, with 9 bases separating them. CDR3 DNA sequence: TGTGCCAGCAGCTTCGGTATGGGCTACGAGCAGTACTTC. Translated: CASSFGMGYEQYF. The variable domain in full, completed from reference TRBV7-2 and TRBJ2-7, reads GAGVSQSPSNKVTEKGKDVELRCDPISGHTALYWYRQSLGQGLEFLIYFQGNSAPDKSGLPSDRFSAERTGGSVSTLTIQRTQQEDSAVYLCASSFGMGYEQYFGPGTRLTVT.

This clone was counted once. The chain is built from TRBV7-3 and TRBJ2-2, with 8 bases that match TRBD2. Germline V lookup: CDR1 SGHTA, CDR2 FQGTGA. The CDR3 sequence is 16 residues long. The trim removed 5 bases at V and 2 bases at J, leaving 7 bases unmatched. DNA for the CDR3: TGTGCCAGCAGCCCTCACGGGAGGGGTAACACCGGGGAGCTGTTTTTT. Its protein is CASSPHGRGNTGELFF. The whole variable domain, filled in from reference TRBV7-3 and TRBJ2-2, reads GAGVSQTPSNKVTEKGKYVELRCDPISGHTALYWYRQSLGQGPEFLIYFQGTGAADDSGLPNDRFFAVRPEGSVSTLKIQRTERGDSAVYLCASSPHGRGNTGELFFGEGSRLTVL.

The chain couples TRBV29-1 to TRBJ1-2, with 10 nucleotides matching TRBD1. Germline V gene lookup returns CDR1 SQVTM and CDR2 ANQGSEA. J was trimmed by 6 bases and V by 6 bases; bases with no gene match: 7. The CDR3 runs 13 residues. CDR3 in DNA: TGCAGCGTGACGGGACAGGGGATACATGGCTACACCTTC. Its translation: CSVTGQGIHGYTF.

This sequence joins TRBV6-5 and TRBJ2-5, with D maybe TRBD2 (6 bases). The length of the CDR3 is 14 residues. Germline CDR1 and CDR2: MNHEY and SVGAGI. V was shortened by 0 bases and J by 1 base, with 6 bases between the two germline ends. This CDR3 is CASSYSSGQETQYF. Here the CDR3 DNA reads TGTGCCAGCAGTTACTCTAGCGGCCAAGAGACCCAGTACTTC.

The V call is TRBV5-8, the J call TRBJ1-5, with 8 bases lining up with TRBD1. The CDR3 covers 14 residues. Germline CDR1 SGHTS, CDR2 YDEGEE. Trimming cost V 4 bases and J 5 bases; bases outside gene matches: 5. DNA of the CDR3: TGTGCCAGCAGCCCTGGACAGGGCCATCAGCCCCAGCATTTT. It encodes CASSPGQGHQPQHF.

The chain links TRBV7-3 to TRBJ2-1, with TRBD2 identical over 16 bases. The trim removed 4 bases at V and 6 bases at J, leaving 6 bases unmatched. The length of the CDR3 is 17 residues. Germline V gene lookup returns CDR1 SGHTA and CDR2 FQGTGA. The CDR3 DNA reads as TGTGCCAGCAGCTCGGGGACTAGCGGGAGGGCTGGCAATGAGCAGTTCTTC. The encoded protein is CASSSGTSGRAGNEQFF.

The chain joins TRBV28 to TRBJ2-2; a weak D match, TRBD1 (7 bases). This CDR3 is built from 14 residues. Germline V gives CDR1 MDHEN, CDR2 SYDVKM. Trimming cost V 5 bases and J 8 bases, with 15 bases left between them. CDR3 DNA: TGTGCCAGCAGTCCCAGGGGGGCGTGGGGGGAGCTGTTTTTT. As protein: CASSPRGAWGELFF.

In this sample, this clone turned up once. The chain is built from TRBV4-3 and TRBJ1-1; D not resolved. V lost 1 base and J 3 bases, leaving 12 bases between the germline ends. CDR1 is LGHNA and CDR2 is YSLEER in the germline V gene. The CDR3 extends over 15 amino acids. CDR3 sequence: CASSQGGERYTEAFF. In DNA, the CDR3 is TGCGCCAGCAGCCAAGGGGGTGAGAGGTACACTGAAGCTTTCTTT.

This clone was recorded only once. The chain is built from TRBV12-3 or TRBV12-4 and TRBJ1-6; no firm D call. This CDR3 contains 12 residues. V lost 3 bases and J 7 bases, leaving 4 bases between the germline ends. The DNA for the CDR3 is TGTGCCAGCAGTTTCGGAAATTCACCCCTCCACTTT. It specifies CASSFGNSPLHF.

This chain links TRBV7-3 with TRBJ2-1; D remains unclear. Trimming cost V 2 bases and J 0 bases, with 5 bases left between them. The CDR3 has 14 residues. CDR1 and CDR2 from the germline V gene are SGHTA and FQGTGA. The CDR3 spells CASSLRGSYNEQFF. CDR3 DNA: TGTGCCAGCAGCTTACGCGGCTCCTACAATGAGCAGTTCTTC. The variable domain in full, completed from reference TRBV7-3 and TRBJ2-1, reads GAGVSQTPSNKVTEKGKYVELRCDPISGHTALYWYRQSLGQGPEFLIYFQGTGAADDSGLPNDRFFAVRPEGSVSTLKIQRTERGDSAVYLCASSLRGSYNEQFFGPGTRLTVL.

This clone was seen just once. The rearrangement uses TRBV7-2 and TRBJ2-3; D may be TRBD1 or TRBD2 (5 bases each). The CDR3 consists of 15 residues. V was shortened by 0 bases and J by 4 bases, with 11 bases between the two germline ends. In germline, CDR1 is SGHTA, CDR2 FQGNSA. The DNA of the CDR3 is TGTGCCAGCAGCTTAGCCGGGACGGAGGCAGATACGCAGTATTTT. Its protein is CASSLAGTEADTQYF.

This sequence joins TRBV5-4 and TRBJ2-1; 14 nucleotides match TRBD2. V dropped 2 bases and J dropped 9; count of bases not matched to a gene: 10. Germline CDR1 and CDR2: SGHNT and YYREEE (reference sequence). The CDR3 runs to 17 residues. The CDR3 bases are TGTGCCAGCAGCTTACCGCCTACGGGACTAGCGGGAGCTGAGCAGTTCTTC. Amino acids: CASSLPPTGLAGAEQFF.

The chain has TRBV2 and TRBJ1-1, with TRBD1 matching over 8 bases. Trimming took 6 bases from V and 5 from J; bases not matched to a gene: 8. The V gene's germline CDR1 is SNHLY and CDR2 FYNNEI. This CDR3 spans 14 amino acids. CDR3 amino acids: CASSLTGGRTEAFF. The CDR3 DNA reads as TGTGCCAGCAGCCTCACAGGGGGAAGGACTGAAGCTTTCTTT.

V is TRBV5-1 and J is TRBJ2-7; 12 bases fit TRBD1. V shed 2 bases and J 4 bases; nucleotides not matched to a gene: 4. The CDR3 covers 15 residues. CDR1 is SGHRS, CDR2 YFSETQ, per germline. CDR3 nucleotide sequence: TGCGCCAGCAGCTTCGGGACAGGGGGCGCTTACGAGCAGTACTTC. This gives the protein CASSFGTGGAYEQYF. Complete variable domain (other parts from reference TRBV5-1 and TRBJ2-7): KAGVTQTPRYLIKTRGQQVTLSCSPISGHRSVSWYQQTPGQGLQFLFEYFSETQRNKGNFPGRFSGRQFSNSRSEMNVSTLELGDSALYLCASSFGTGGAYEQYFGPGTRLTVT.

V and J are TRBV5-3 and TRBJ2-1; 8 bases are a match to TRBD2. TRBV5-3 is reported as an ORF; its role is uncertain. The CDR3 spans 15 residues. J gave up 1 base and V 9 bases, and 9 bases lay outside the gene matches. The CDR3 bases are TGTGCCACCGTGATCGCGGGAGGATCCTACAATGAGCAGTTCTTC. Residues: CATVIAGGSYNEQFF.

The chain's CDR3 is CSVVPGLAGLTEQYF. The CDR3 DNA reads as TGCAGCGTTGTACCGGGACTAGCGGGACTCACCGAGCAGTACTTC. The V and J genes are TRBV29-1 and TRBJ2-7, with 13 bases identical to TRBD2. CDR3 length: 15 residues. The germline V gene has CDR1 SQVTM and CDR2 ANQGSEA. Trimming removed 4 bases from V and 6 bases from J; junction bases left unmatched: 9.

CDR3 sequence: CASSHPTGNTEAFF. CDR3 nucleotides: TGTGCCAGCAGCCACCCGACAGGGAACACTGAAGCTTTCTTT. The rearrangement links TRBV7-9 to TRBJ1-1; perhaps TRBD1 as D (6 bases). V dropped 5 bases and J dropped 1 base, with 11 bases sitting between them. CDR1 and CDR2 (germline): SEHNR, FQNEAQ (reference sequence). The CDR3 runs 14 residues.

The chain carries TRBV12-3 or TRBV12-4 and TRBJ1-2, with TRBD1 as a possible D gene (5 bases). Trimming took 5 bases from V and 7 from J, leaving 11 bases between them. This CDR3 contains 12 residues. CDR3: CASSLIGAGYTF. Here the CDR3 DNA reads TGTGCCAGCAGTCTCATCGGGGCTGGCTACACCTTC.

The V call is TRBV21-1, the J call TRBJ2-7; TRBD1 was called by the table and not checked on the DNA. TRBV21-1 is tagged as a pseudogene. This CDR3 comprises 14 residues. DNA for the CDR3: TGTGCCAGCAGCGATGGGACAACGAAGAACGAGCAGTACTTC. Protein product: CASSDGTTKNEQYF.

V is TRBV6-5 and J is TRBJ2-1; D gene uncertain. CDR1 MNHEY and CDR2 SVGAGI come from the germline V gene. The CDR3 has 13 residues. V lost 2 bases, J lost 7 bases, and 9 bases lay in between. CDR3 residues: CASSYTGTNEQFF. The CDR3 DNA reads TGTGCCAGCAGTTACACCGGAACTAATGAGCAGTTCTTC.

The rearrangement links TRBV11-3 to TRBJ2-3; D may match TRBD1 or TRBD2 (5 bases each). Germline CDR1 SGHNT, CDR2 YENEEA. The CDR3 is 16 residues long. Trimming took off 4 bases at V and 2 bases at J, with 16 bases between the two ends. The DNA of the CDR3 is TGTGCCAGCAGCTGGGGGTCGGCCCGCCCCACAGATACGCAGTATTTT. It encodes CASSWGSARPTDTQYF.

V gene TRBV5-5 combines with J gene TRBJ2-3, with 9 bases that match TRBD1. This CDR3 has 16 residues. Per germline, CDR1 SGHKS and CDR2 YYEKEE (reference sequence). V shed 0 bases, J shed 11 bases, and the junction held 13 bases outside the gene matches. The CDR3 loop is CASSLAPGQGPLGQYF. Here the CDR3 DNA reads TGTGCCAGCAGCTTGGCCCCGGGACAGGGTCCTCTTGGGCAGTATTTT.

The chain couples TRBV27 to TRBJ1-5; TRBD1 agrees at 8 bases. After removal of 6 bases from V and 3 bases from J, the junction contained 4 bases not matched to a gene. The CDR3 consists of 14 residues. In germline, CDR1 is MNHEY, CDR2 SMNVEV (reference sequence). The CDR3 loop is CASRKTGANQPQHF. CDR3 sequence (DNA): TGTGCCAGCAGGAAGACAGGGGCCAATCAGCCCCAGCATTTT.

J is TRBJ2-7 and V is TRBV19; 9 bases agree with TRBD1. In germline, CDR1 is LNHDA, CDR2 SQIVND (reference sequence). V lost 0 bases to trimming and J lost 5 bases; unmatched junction nucleotides: 8. The CDR3 length is 16 residues. The CDR3 nucleotides are TGTGCCAGTAGTATAGATCTCGGGACAGGGAGCGACGAGCAGTACTTC. Protein sequence: CASSIDLGTGSDEQYF.

This clone came up once. V gene TRBV11-2 combines with J gene TRBJ1-5; TRBD1 matches 7 bases. J was trimmed by 4 bases and V by 4 bases; bases with no gene match: 7. This CDR3 comprises 15 residues. CDR1 is SGHAT, CDR2 FQNNGV, per germline. This CDR3 reads CASSYGGQTNQPQHF. CDR3 DNA: TGTGCCAGCAGCTACGGGGGACAGACAAATCAGCCCCAGCATTTT.